This passage covers 12 T cell receptor beta chains from one sample sequenced in a study of CD8 T cells in Susac syndrome. After extraction with the RNeasy kit, about 0.5 to 1 ug of the RNA was reverse transcribed using random hexamers. One entry per CDR3 protein, called by TCRdb with MiXCR from the immunoSEQ multiplex PCR reads. The sample carries about 200,000 distinct CDR3 sequences, 85% to 95% recorded once. Sequenced material: CD4+ T cells from PBMCs. All receptors derive from a human donor in good health.

The chain employs TRBV29-1 and TRBJ2-2; D is undetermined. V shed 4 bases and J shed 5 bases, with 17 bases lying between them. The CDR3 contains 15 residues. CDR1 is SQVTM, CDR2 ANQGSEA, per germline. CDR3 bases: TGCAGCGTTGGAGCGAGAAGGGCCGGAACCGGGGAGCTGTTTTTT. Residues: CSVGARRAGTGELFF.

The rearrangement links TRBV29-1 to TRBJ2-1; D possibly corresponds to TRBD2 (5 bases). The V gene lost 0 bases and the J gene lost 7 bases, with 7 bases spanning the gap. This CDR3 is built from 12 residues. Per germline, CDR1 SQVTM and CDR2 ANQGSEA. The CDR3 here is CSVEDTGNEQFF. Written as DNA, the CDR3 is TGCAGCGTTGAAGACACGGGGAATGAGCAGTTCTTC.

The CDR3 DNA reads TGTGCCAGCAGCACCCGGACAGGGGCCTACGAGCAGTACTTC. Protein product: CASSTRTGAYEQYF. This chain uses TRBV7-9 with TRBJ2-7, with TRBD1 matching 9 bases. Germline CDR1 and CDR2: SEHNR and FQNEAQ (reference sequence). Trimming removed 5 bases from V and 2 bases from J; junction bases left unmatched: 4. The CDR3 spans 14 residues.

The rearrangement uses TRBV18 and TRBJ2-1; TRBD1 matches at 10 bases. The CDR3 totals 15 residues. The germline gives CDR1 KGHSH, CDR2 LQKENI. V shed 3 bases and J 9 bases; nucleotides not matched to a gene: 8. The CDR3 sequence: CASSPSGQGFGEQFF. Here the CDR3 DNA reads TGTGCCAGCTCACCGTCGGGACAGGGGTTCGGTGAGCAGTTCTTC.

This sequence joins TRBV18 and TRBJ2-5; D is ambiguous. The CDR3 is 13 residues long. The germline gives CDR1 KGHSH, CDR2 LQKENI. Trimming stripped 0 bases from V and 2 bases from J, with 4 bases between. The CDR3 nucleotides read TGTGCCAGCTCACCACCCTCACAAGAGACCCAGTACTTC. Residues: CASSPPSQETQYF.

The rearrangement links TRBV5-4 to TRBJ2-3, with 8 nucleotides matching TRBD2. The CDR3 spans 16 residues. Germline-derived CDR1 and CDR2 are SGHNT and YYREEE (reference sequence). V trimming: 3 bases; J trimming: 6 bases; junction bases outside the gene matches: 12. Here the CDR3 reads CASSSWTSSNSDTQYF. CDR3 nucleotide sequence: TGTGCCAGCAGCTCCTGGACTAGCTCCAACTCGGATACGCAGTATTTT.

The genes are TRBV6-5 and TRBJ2-7; 7 bases line up with TRBD1. The germline V gene has CDR1 MNHEY and CDR2 SVGAGI. J was trimmed by 2 bases and V by 6 bases; bases with no gene match: 10. This CDR3 spans 15 amino acids. CDR3 amino acids: CASSLDRTLTYEQYF. The CDR3 DNA sequence: TGTGCCAGCAGCTTGGACAGGACTCTAACCTACGAGCAGTACTTC.

V gene TRBV6-5 combines with J gene TRBJ2-5; 7 positions match TRBD2. The CDR3 runs to 15 residues. Trimming at V came to 5 bases and at J to 4 bases, leaving 10 bases not matched to a gene. Germline V gene sequence: CDR1 MNHEY, CDR2 SVGAGI. CDR3 loop: CASSRTGVAGETQYF. The DNA for the CDR3 is TGTGCCAGCAGTCGCACGGGGGTAGCGGGAGAGACCCAGTACTTC.

V usage is TRBV5-4 and J usage is TRBJ2-1, with 7 bases that match TRBD2. Per germline, CDR1 SGHNT and CDR2 YYREEE (reference sequence). The CDR3 totals 17 residues. V dropped 5 bases and J dropped 6; count of bases not matched to a gene: 17. CDR3 nucleotides: TGTGCCAGCAGTCATGCCGCTGGCGGGAGAAACAGCAATGAGCAGTTCTTC. Translating it yields CASSHAAGGRNSNEQFF.

CDR3 sequence (DNA): TGCAGTGCTAGAGATCCTGGGATGGTGGAGACCCAGTACTTC. Amino acid sequence: CSARDPGMVETQYF. The J gene is TRBJ2-5, the V gene TRBV20-1; the D is unclear. The CDR3 is 14 residues long. V was pared by 0 bases and J by 5 bases, with 13 bases between. CDR1 DFQATT and CDR2 SNEGSKA come from the germline V gene (reference sequence).

V is TRBV4-1 and J is TRBJ2-3; 11 bases map to TRBD1. The germline gives CDR1 MGHRA, CDR2 YSYEKL. The CDR3 is 16 residues long. The ends lost 3 bases at V and 4 bases at J; junction bases unmatched: 6. The CDR3 is CASSQGQGETADTQYF. The CDR3 DNA sequence: TGCGCCAGCAGCCAGGGACAGGGGGAGACCGCAGATACGCAGTATTTT.

The chain joins TRBV7-8 to TRBJ2-6, with D possibly matching TRBD1 (6 bases). This CDR3 comprises 14 residues. Trimming cost V 5 bases and J 2 bases, with 7 bases left between them. CDR1 SGHVS and CDR2 FQNEAQ come from the germline V gene. The CDR3 DNA follows: TGTGCCAGCAGCCGGACAGCTGGGGCCAACGTCCTGACTTTC. Translating it yields CASSRTAGANVLTF.